This TCR beta chain was sequenced for a study of blood T cell repertoires in COVID-19. Overall study: Italy, Spain and the United States were the sources of the convalescent and acute COVID-19 samples. T cells, B-cell-depleted T cells, or PBMCs supplied cDNA or gDNA.

In the original processing: The authors estimated nucleated cell counts from reference gene primer amplification. TCRdb's copy holds only in-frame clones and misses some; the assay was immunoSEQ multiplex PCR. V, J and clone size derive from that table, while D and trimming were established from the DNA sequence. The table lists 120,000 or so clones, about 81% of them singletons, with about a sixth in the top ten. The V gene's germline CDR1 is GTSNPN and CDR2 SVGIG (reference sequence). V was clipped by 4 bases and J by 5 bases; unmatched bases: 4. CDR3 size: 14 residues. This clone showed up just once. Seattle enrolled patients during active infection and tracked them longitudinally.

Sequenced material: peripheral blood. This clonotype originated in a young man with COVID-19, enrolled during active disease. The chain couples TRBV30 to TRBJ2-2; the match to TRBD2 covers 10 bases. CDR3 loop: CAWTAGGPTGELFF. In DNA, the CDR3 is TGTGCCTGGACAGCGGGGGGGCCGACCGGGGAGCTGTTTTTT.